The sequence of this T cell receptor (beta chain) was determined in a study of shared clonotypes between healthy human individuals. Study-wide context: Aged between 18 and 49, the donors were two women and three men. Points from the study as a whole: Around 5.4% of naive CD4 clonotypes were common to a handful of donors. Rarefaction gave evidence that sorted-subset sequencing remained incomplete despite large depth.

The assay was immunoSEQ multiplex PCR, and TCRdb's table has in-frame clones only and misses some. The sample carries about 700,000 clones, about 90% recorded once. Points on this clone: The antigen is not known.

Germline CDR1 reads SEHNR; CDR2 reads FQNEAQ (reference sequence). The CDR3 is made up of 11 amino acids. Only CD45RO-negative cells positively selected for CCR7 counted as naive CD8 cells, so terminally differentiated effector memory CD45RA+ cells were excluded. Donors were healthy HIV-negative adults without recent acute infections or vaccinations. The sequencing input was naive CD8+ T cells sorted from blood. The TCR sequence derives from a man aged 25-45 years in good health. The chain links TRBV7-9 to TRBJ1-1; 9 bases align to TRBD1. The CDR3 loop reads CAQQGAPEAFF. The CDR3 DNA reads TGTGCGCAACAGGGGGCACCTGAAGCTTTCTTT. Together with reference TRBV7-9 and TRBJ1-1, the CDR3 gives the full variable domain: DTGVSQNPRHKITKRGQNVTFRCDPISEHNRLYWYRQTLGQGPEFLTYFQNEAQLEKSRLLSDRFSAERPKGSFSTLEIQRTEQGDSAMYLCAQQGAPEAFFGQGTRLTVV.